These 29 T cell receptor beta chains originate from one sample sequenced in a study of memory CD4+ T cells and cytomegalovirus serostatus. The sort gate was single viable CD3+CD4+CD8-CD45RO+ cells for memory CD4+ T cells. The assay was immunoSEQ multiplex PCR, and TCRdb's table has in-frame clones only and misses some. The sample lists under 80,000 clones, 82% occurring once. Sequenced sample: memory CD4+ T cells from blood. These receptors all stem from an adult in good health and CMV-seronegative.

The CDR3 spells CASGTTDSNYGYTF. CDR3 DNA sequence: TGTGCCAGCGGAACGACCGACAGTAACTATGGCTACACCTTC. The J gene is TRBJ1-2, the V gene TRBV6-5, with D tentatively TRBD1 (5 bases). Trimming took 8 bases from V and 1 from J, leaving 14 bases between them. Germline V gene data show CDR1 as MNHEY and CDR2 as SVGAGI. There are 14 residues in the CDR3.

This clone was seen only a few times. This chain uses TRBV6-1 with TRBJ2-4, with D possibly being TRBD2 (6 bases). Per germline, CDR1 MNHNS and CDR2 SASEGT. V lost 3 bases, J lost 1 base, and 16 bases lay in between. The CDR3 is made up of 17 amino acids. The CDR3 reads CASSEDGRIPAKNIQYF. In nucleotides, the CDR3 is TGTGCCAGCAGTGAGGACGGGAGAATACCCGCCAAAAACATTCAGTACTTC.

This clone appeared a few times. This chain joins TRBV19 and TRBJ1-5; possible D gene TRBD1, 5 bases. The length of the CDR3 is 17 residues. Germline CDR1 LNHDA, CDR2 SQIVND (reference sequence). Trimming took off 4 bases at V and 6 bases at J, with 22 bases between the two ends. The CDR3 DNA reads as TGTGCCAGTAGTACGCTGAACGGGATTGAGGGGAGTCAGCCCCAGCATTTT. This codes for CASSTLNGIEGSQPQHF. Full variable domain (missing parts from reference TRBV19 and TRBJ1-5): DGGITQSPKYLFRKEGQNVTLSCEQNLNHDAMYWYRQDPGQGLRLIYYSQIVNDFQKGDIAEGYSVSREKKESFPLTVTSAQKNPTAFYLCASSTLNGIEGSQPQHFGDGTRLSIL.

V is TRBV30 and J is TRBJ2-1; maybe TRBD2 (5 bases). Trimming pared 0 bases from V and 6 bases from J, leaving 15 bases between. Per germline, CDR1 GTSNPN and CDR2 SVGIG (reference sequence). The CDR3 sequence is 15 residues long. CDR3 coding DNA: TGTGCCTGGAGTGTAGATTATAGGGAGAGCAATGAGCAGTTCTTC. It translates to CAWSVDYRESNEQFF.

For the CDR3, the DNA is TGTGCCTGGAAACTGTTTCAGACGACTTCACCCCTCCACTTT. Its translation: CAWKLFQTTSPLHF. The rearrangement joins TRBV30 to TRBJ1-6; no definite D call. CDR3 length: 14 residues. The germline gives CDR1 GTSNPN, CDR2 SVGIG (reference sequence). The germline V and J ends were trimmed by 4 bases and 9 bases, with 16 bases remaining between them. The whole variable domain, remainder taken from reference TRBV30 and TRBJ1-6, is SQTIHQWPATLVQPVGSPLSLECTVEGTSNPNLYWYRQAAGRGLQLLFYSVGIGQISSEVPQNLSASRPQDRQFILSSKKLLLSDSGFYLCAWKLFQTTSPLHFGNGTRLTVT.

V is TRBV15 and J is TRBJ2-2; no firm D call. Germline V gene sequence: CDR1 LNHNV, CDR2 YYDKDF (reference sequence). CDR3 length: 14 amino acids. Trimming shortened V by 5 bases and J by 2 bases, and 9 bases separated the two germline ends. In nucleotides, the CDR3 is TGTGCCACCAGCTACGACACAAACACCGGGGAGCTGTTTTTT. Its protein is CATSYDTNTGELFF.

The sample holds one count of this clone. This chain uses TRBV11-2 with TRBJ1-3; 8 bases match TRBD1. Germline CDR1 SGHAT, CDR2 FQNNGV. The CDR3 sequence is 15 residues long. The ends lost 6 bases at V and 7 bases at J; junction bases unmatched: 11. CDR3 nucleotide sequence: TGTGCCAGCAGGCCTTGGGTGGACAGGGACAACACCATATATTTT. Protein sequence: CASRPWVDRDNTIYF.

The chain uses TRBV11-3 and TRBJ2-1; D gene uncertain. The germline CDR1 and CDR2 sequences are SGHNT and YENEEA. V shed 1 base and J shed 8 bases, with 6 bases lying between them. The CDR3 is 12 residues long. The chain's CDR3 is CASSLAGDEQFF. Written as DNA, the CDR3 is TGTGCCAGCAGCTTAGCGGGTGATGAGCAGTTCTTC.

This rearrangement joins TRBV6-1 to TRBJ1-5; D might be TRBD1 (5 bases). Germline lookup yields CDR1 MNHNS and CDR2 SASEGT. The CDR3 spans 13 residues. Between the trimmed V and J ends, which lost 4 bases and 5 bases, there was a span of 9 bases. The CDR3 spells CASSGAGHQPQHF. CDR3 coding DNA: TGTGCCAGCAGTGGGGCAGGGCATCAGCCCCAGCATTTT.

This chain joins TRBV6-1 and TRBJ1-2; D is ambiguous. V was clipped by 6 bases and J by 9 bases, with 14 bases between them. Germline V CDR1 and CDR2: MNHNS, SASEGT. The CDR3 has 12 residues. CDR3 bases: TGTGCCAGCAGAAACTCCCTCTCGAGCTACACCTTC. This translates into CASRNSLSSYTF.

The V call is TRBV27, the J call TRBJ2-7, with TRBD1 as a possible D gene (5 bases). Trimming left V 3 bases short and J 6 bases short, with 12 bases between. The germline gives CDR1 MNHEY, CDR2 SMNVEV (reference sequence). The CDR3 is 13 amino acids. CDR3 sequence: CASSLSRATEQYF. CDR3 in DNA: TGTGCCAGCAGTTTGTCCAGGGCCACCGAGCAGTACTTC.

This rearrangement joins TRBV7-9 to TRBJ1-2; D might be TRBD1 (5 bases). V was shortened by 5 bases and J by 5 bases, with 12 bases between the two germline ends. Germline-derived CDR1 and CDR2 are SEHNR and FQNEAQ (reference sequence). There are 13 residues in the CDR3. As DNA, the CDR3 is TGTGCCAGCAGCCGGGACGGATTATATGGCTACACCTTC. This translates into CASSRDGLYGYTF.

CDR3 sequence (DNA): TGTGCCATCAGTGAGTCGGGCAGCCCCTACGAGCAGTACTTC. It translates to CAISESGSPYEQYF. The chain has TRBV10-3 and TRBJ2-7; unclear D gene. This CDR3 has 14 residues. Germline CDR1 and CDR2: ENHRY and SYGVKD. With 0 bases removed from V and 2 bases from J, the gap between germline ends came to 8 bases.

This clone was seen once. The same CDR3 can be traced to other DNA sequences in this sample. The J gene is TRBJ2-5, the V gene TRBV7-8; a weak D match, TRBD2 (5 bases). Trimming took off 6 bases at V and 7 bases at J, with 21 bases between the two ends. CDR3 length: 15 amino acids. Germline V gives CDR1 SGHVS, CDR2 FQNEAQ. CDR3 DNA: TGTGCCAGCAGACCGCCCCCAGACTACGTCGGGACCCAGTACTTC. Translating gives CASRPPPDYVGTQYF.

The rearrangement uses TRBV6-1 and TRBJ2-5; D is perhaps TRBD2 (6 bases). The CDR3 totals 14 residues. Trimming took 6 bases from V and 2 from J, leaving 13 bases between them. The V gene's germline CDR1 is MNHNS and CDR2 SASEGT. The DNA of the CDR3 is TGTGCCAGCAGGGCGGGACCTTCTCAAGAGACCCAGTACTTC. Its translation: CASRAGPSQETQYF.

The chain employs TRBV2 and TRBJ1-5; D not resolved. The CDR3 is 14 residues long. V shed 4 bases and J shed 2 bases, with 9 bases lying between them. Germline CDR1 reads SNHLY; CDR2 reads FYNNEI. For the CDR3, the DNA is TGTGCCAGCAGTGTGGGCTGGCGCAATCAGCCCCAGCATTTT. This sequence encodes CASSVGWRNQPQHF.

This clone was recorded once. The rearrangement links TRBV5-1 to TRBJ1-4, with D perhaps matching TRBD1 (5 bases). The CDR3 contains 15 residues. Germline CDR1 and CDR2: SGHRS and YFSETQ. The V and J ends lost 3 bases and 3 bases respectively, with 12 bases between them. In DNA, the CDR3 is TGCGCCAGCAGCTGGGGGGGGACGGCTAATGAAAAACTGTTTTTT. Protein: CASSWGGTANEKLFF.

The rearrangement joins TRBV10-2 to TRBJ2-2; D gene ambiguous. Per the germline V gene, CDR1 is WSHSY and CDR2 is SAAADI. This CDR3 is 17 amino acids long. V gave up 10 bases and J gave up 1 base, with 22 bases separating them. The CDR3 coding sequence is TGCGCCACCCCAGCAAGTGGTGGGTCCTTGAACACCGGGGAGCTGTTTTTT. Residues: CATPASGGSLNTGELFF.

The chain couples TRBV6-6 to TRBJ2-3, with D possibly TRBD2 on 6 matching bases. Trimming stripped 6 bases from V and 2 bases from J, with 15 bases between. Germline assignment: CDR1 MNHNY and CDR2 SVGAGI (reference sequence). This CDR3 spans 15 amino acids. The CDR3 sequence: CASRDLGGATDTQYF. CDR3 DNA sequence: TGTGCCAGCAGAGACTTGGGGGGAGCCACAGATACGCAGTATTTT.

The chain carries TRBV4-1 and TRBJ2-3, with D unresolved. Between the trimmed V and J ends, which lost 0 bases and 1 base, there was a span of 14 bases. The CDR3 is 17 amino acids. The germline V gene has CDR1 MGHRA and CDR2 YSYEKL. CDR3 nucleotides: TGCGCCAGCAGCCAAGAATCGATCCAACGGGGCACAGATACGCAGTATTTT. It specifies CASSQESIQRGTDTQYF.

This clone was counted a single time. The chain recombines TRBV19 with TRBJ1-1; 10 bases fit TRBD1. The CDR3 is 18 residues long. The germline CDR1 and CDR2 sequences are LNHDA and SQIVND (reference sequence). V shed 6 bases, J shed 0 bases, and the junction held 13 bases outside the gene matches. CDR3 loop: CASRASRTGGGMNTEAFF. CDR3 DNA sequence: TGTGCCAGTAGGGCTTCACGGACAGGGGGTGGGATGAACACTGAAGCTTTCTTT.

There are a few counts of this clone. This rearrangement joins TRBV15 to TRBJ2-5; the match to TRBD1 covers 10 bases. V shed 2 bases, J shed 5 bases, and the junction held 8 bases outside the gene matches. The CDR3 is made up of 16 amino acids. The germline V gene encodes CDR1 LNHNV and CDR2 YYDKDF (reference sequence). CDR3 bases: TGTGCCACCAGCAGATACTCCGGGACAGGGGTCGAGACCCAGTACTTC. Residues: CATSRYSGTGVETQYF.

This clone has only a few counts. The V gene is TRBV29-1, the J gene TRBJ1-1; D remains ambiguous. The CDR3 loop spans 14 amino acids. Trimming took off 6 bases at V and 1 base at J, with 15 bases between the two ends. Germline CDR1 reads SQVTM; CDR2 reads ANQGSEA. CDR3 sequence (DNA): TGCAGCGTGTGGTCGGGAGCACGGAACACTGAAGCTTTCTTT. Its translation is CSVWSGARNTEAFF.

This chain joins TRBV6-1 and TRBJ1-5, with D perhaps matching TRBD1 (6 bases). CDR3 size: 14 residues. The ends were cut back, 6 bases at V and 2 bases at J, with 11 bases in the middle. Germline values: CDR1 MNHNS, CDR2 SASEGT. The CDR3 bases are TGTGCCAGCAGCTACAGGGTCGGCAATCAGCCCCAGCATTTT. Protein product: CASSYRVGNQPQHF.

This CDR3 reads CASSLAGGVTTGELFF. DNA for the CDR3: TGCGCCAGCAGCTTGGCAGGAGGGGTTACCACCGGGGAGCTGTTTTTT. V gene TRBV5-1 combines with J gene TRBJ2-2; D may be TRBD2 (6 bases). The CDR3 sequence is 16 residues long. Germline lookup yields CDR1 SGHRS and CDR2 YFSETQ. Trimming pared 0 bases from V and 4 bases from J, leaving 13 bases between.

This chain links TRBV2 with TRBJ1-5, with 7 bases identical to TRBD1. Germline CDR1 SNHLY, CDR2 FYNNEI. There are 14 residues in the CDR3. After removal of 6 bases from V and 3 bases from J, the junction contained 5 bases not matched to a gene. The CDR3 DNA reads TGTGCCAGCAGAAAAGACAGGGACAATCAGCCCCAGCATTTT. Translating it yields CASRKDRDNQPQHF.

This clone was seen a handful of times. The V call is TRBV25-1, the J call TRBJ2-1, with D possibly matching TRBD2 (7 bases). CDR3 length: 16 residues. V was cut by 2 bases and J by 2 bases, with 13 bases left in between. CDR1 and CDR2 from the germline V gene are MGHDK and SYGVNS. The CDR3 sequence is CASSEGGGGPYNEQFF. The CDR3 nucleotides read TGTGCCAGCAGTGAAGGAGGGGGGGGGCCCTACAATGAGCAGTTCTTC.

This clone was detected only a few times. The rearrangement uses TRBV7-8 and TRBJ1-3; TRBD1 aligns across 8 bases. Unmatched junction bases numbered 6, after V lost 1 base and J lost 4 bases. This CDR3 spans 16 amino acids. Germline CDR1 reads SGHVS; CDR2 reads FQNEAQ. Here the CDR3 DNA reads TGTGCCAGCAGCTTAGTCGCAGGGGGCATCGGAAACACCATATATTTT. Its translation is CASSLVAGGIGNTIYF. Supplemented by reference TRBV7-8 and TRBJ1-3, the full variable domain reads GAGVSQSPRYKVAKRGQDVALRCDPISGHVSLFWYQQALGQGPEFLTYFQNEAQLDKSGLPSDRFFAERPEGSVSTLKIQRTQQEDSAVYLCASSLVAGGIGNTIYFGEGSWLTVV.

This clone appeared a few times. The J gene is TRBJ2-3, the V gene TRBV11-2, with 9 bases identical to TRBD1. With V trimmed by 6 bases and J by 6 bases, 13 bases remained unmatched. CDR1 and CDR2 (germline): SGHAT, FQNNGV. The CDR3 totals 16 residues. CDR3 protein: CASRPGTGIIRDTQYF. The CDR3 bases are TGTGCCAGCAGGCCCGGGACAGGGATAATTCGGGATACGCAGTATTTT.